Presented here are 24 T cell receptor beta chains from one specimen sequenced in a study of identical twins. One entry per CDR3 protein, called by TCRdb with MiXCR from the 5' RACE reads. The sample has fewer than 900,000 distinct CDR3 sequences; approximately 21% are singletons. The same data also went into a second study, on T cells expressing NK-cell markers.

The specimen sequenced was PBMCs. These receptors all come from a woman under 30 in good health.

This sequence joins TRBV7-9 and TRBJ2-2; D remains unclear. The ends were cut back, 6 bases at V and 7 bases at J, with 12 bases in the middle. Per germline, CDR1 SEHNR and CDR2 FQNEAQ (reference sequence). This CDR3 has 13 amino acids. In DNA, the CDR3 is TGTGCCAGCAGGACAAAAACGGGCGGGGAGCTGTTTTTT. This encodes CASRTKTGGELFF.

This chain connects TRBV5-1 to TRBJ2-1; TRBD2 matches at 10 bases. J lost 10 bases, V lost 4 bases, and 8 bases had no gene match. CDR1 SGHRS and CDR2 YFSETQ come from the germline V gene. The CDR3 has 14 amino acids. The CDR3: CASSVTSGWKEQFF. The CDR3 DNA is TGCGCCAGCAGCGTGACTAGCGGGTGGAAGGAGCAGTTCTTC.

This clonotype appeared many times. The genes are TRBV6-5 and TRBJ1-2; D is uncertain. The CDR3 covers 11 residues. The ends were cut back, 6 bases at V and 4 bases at J, with 6 bases in the middle. The germline V gene encodes CDR1 MNHEY and CDR2 SVGAGI. The DNA of the CDR3 is TGTGCCAGCAGGACCCCCTATGGCTACACCTTC. Translated: CASRTPYGYTF.

The table lists this clonotype with a few counts. V and J are TRBV12-3 or TRBV12-4 and TRBJ1-2, with D perhaps matching TRBD1 (5 bases). The CDR3 is made up of 12 amino acids. Between the trimmed V and J ends, which lost 5 bases and 8 bases, there was a span of 12 bases. The CDR3 sequence: CASSPRDRGYTF. The CDR3 DNA reads as TGTGCCAGCAGTCCCAGGGACCGGGGCTACACCTTC.

The rearrangement uses TRBV9 and TRBJ1-1; TRBD1 might be the D (5 bases). The CDR3 contains 18 residues. From germline, CDR1 is SGDLS and CDR2 YYNGEE. The V end lost 3 bases, the J end lost 1 base, and 22 bases lay between the germline ends. The CDR3 loop is CASSAQYGTGRANTEAFF. Written as DNA, the CDR3 is TGTGCCAGCAGCGCCCAATACGGGACGGGGCGGGCGAACACTGAAGCTTTCTTT.

V gene TRBV7-9 combines with J gene TRBJ2-1; 8 bases line up with TRBD1. Germline V gene data show CDR1 as SEHNR and CDR2 as FQNEAQ (reference sequence). V trimming: 10 bases; J trimming: 1 base; junction bases outside the gene matches: 9. The CDR3 is 15 residues long. CDR3 in amino acids: CATRLQGASYNEQFF. The CDR3 nucleotides read TGTGCCACCAGACTTCAGGGGGCTTCCTACAATGAGCAGTTCTTC.

Note on this clonotype: Since no conserved phenylalanine or tryptophan closes the CDR3, a read error is the likely cause. V usage is TRBV9 and J usage is TRBJ2-5, with D perhaps assigned TRBD1 or TRBD2 (5 bases each). This CDR3 comprises 14 residues. Germline V gives CDR1 SGDLS, CDR2 YYNGEE. V lost 3 bases, J lost 3 bases, and 12 bases lay in between. CDR3 sequence reads: CASSAPGAEETQYL. CDR3 sequence (DNA): TGTGCCAGCAGCGCCCCCGGGGCAGAAGAGACCCAGTACTTA.

This clonotype was seen at least ten times. The V and J genes are TRBV20-1 and TRBJ2-7; perhaps D is TRBD1 or TRBD2 (6 bases each). From germline, CDR1 is DFQATT and CDR2 SNEGSKA (reference sequence). The CDR3 runs to 12 residues. The V gene lost 6 bases and the J gene lost 3 bases, with 12 bases spanning the gap. As DNA, the CDR3 is TGCAGTGCCGAGGGGGGTGACTACGAGCAGTACTTC. Encoded protein: CSAEGGDYEQYF.

This clonotype has ten or more counts. The chain has TRBV6-1 and TRBJ1-2, with D hard to call. There are 14 residues in the CDR3. Germline CDR1 and CDR2: MNHNS and SASEGT. Trimming removed 6 bases from V and 7 bases from J, with 18 bases in between. The CDR3 loop is CASRNPIGLRGYTF. The CDR3 DNA reads as TGTGCCAGCAGAAACCCGATAGGTCTACGTGGCTACACCTTC.

This clonotype was seen ten or more times. This rearrangement joins TRBV6-1 to TRBJ2-7; 11 nucleotides match TRBD2. The germline V gene has CDR1 MNHNS and CDR2 SASEGT. Trimming took 7 bases from V and 3 from J; bases not matched to a gene: 5. The CDR3 runs 14 residues. The CDR3 sequence: CASTGTSGNYEQYF. The CDR3 DNA reads TGTGCCAGCACCGGGACTAGCGGAAACTACGAGCAGTACTTC.

CDR3: CASSYSEVPGTQYF. DNA for the CDR3: TGTGCCAGCAGTTACTCTGAGGTCCCGGGGACCCAGTACTTC. The genes are TRBV6-5 and TRBJ2-5; no firm D call. This CDR3 region has 14 residues. CDR1 MNHEY and CDR2 SVGAGI come from the germline V gene. V lost 0 bases and J lost 7, with 12 bases in between.

Only a few counts were recorded for this clonotype. CDR3 loop: CSAEQQGLAGASSSYNEQFF. In nucleotides, the CDR3 is TGCAGCGCCGAACAACAGGGACTAGCGGGAGCGTCGAGCTCCTACAATGAGCAGTTCTTC. V usage is TRBV29-1 and J usage is TRBJ2-1, with TRBD2 identical over 14 bases. Germline values: CDR1 SQVTM, CDR2 ANQGSEA. The CDR3 runs to 20 residues. The trim removed 7 bases at V and 0 bases at J, leaving 17 bases unmatched.

Many counts were recorded for this clonotype. The chain carries TRBV6-2 or TRBV6-3 and TRBJ2-7, with TRBD1 as a possible D gene (5 bases). From germline, CDR1 is MNHEY and CDR2 SVGEGT. Trimming took 2 bases from V and 3 from J, leaving 17 bases between them. The CDR3 has 16 amino acids. This CDR3 reads CASSYNIVAGNYEQYF. The DNA for the CDR3 is TGTGCCAGCAGTTACAACATCGTAGCAGGGAACTACGAGCAGTACTTC.

Many counts were recorded for this clonotype. The V call is TRBV6-2 or TRBV6-3, the J call TRBJ2-5; D is possibly TRBD1 or TRBD2 (5 bases each). V dropped 3 bases and J dropped 3 bases, with 14 bases sitting between them. Germline V gene data show CDR1 as MNHEY and CDR2 as SVGEGT. The CDR3 is 15 amino acids. The CDR3 region has the DNA TGTGCCAGCAGTTATGAGGGGTGGAAAGAAGAGACCCAGTACTTC. As protein: CASSYEGWKEETQYF.

This clonotype showed up just a few times. The chain combines TRBV6-5 with TRBJ2-7; tentatively, D is TRBD2 (6 bases). The V end was cut by 2 bases, the J end by 2 bases, with 13 bases between. Germline V gene data show CDR1 as MNHEY and CDR2 as SVGAGI. The CDR3 has 15 residues. DNA of the CDR3: TGTGCCAGCAGTTACACCCTCGGAGGGCCCTACGAGCAGTACTTC. It specifies CASSYTLGGPYEQYF.

This clonotype ranks as medium-sized. This chain connects TRBV29-1 to TRBJ2-3, with 9 positions matching TRBD2. Germline V gene lookup returns CDR1 SQVTM and CDR2 ANQGSEA. The CDR3 spans 13 residues. The junction had 3 bases not matched to a gene; V was cut back by 4 bases and J by 4 bases. In DNA, the CDR3 is TGCAGCGTTGTTAAGCGGGGGGCAGATACGCAGTATTTT. Its translation: CSVVKRGADTQYF.

This clonotype was observed a few times. The V gene is TRBV6-2 or TRBV6-3, the J gene TRBJ2-7; 10 bases are a match to TRBD2. In germline, CDR1 is MNHEY, CDR2 SVGEGT. Trimming took 0 bases from V and 4 from J; bases not matched to a gene: 6. This CDR3 comprises 16 residues. In DNA, the CDR3 is TGTGCCAGCAGTTACTCGAGGACTAGCGGAGATTACGAGCAGTACTTC. Protein sequence: CASSYSRTSGDYEQYF.

The CDR3 coding sequence is TGTGCCAGCAGGGTAACCTACAATGAGCAGTTCTTC. Its translation: CASRVTYNEQFF. The chain links TRBV12-3 or TRBV12-4 to TRBJ2-1, with no clear D. The CDR3 spans 12 residues. V was shortened by 6 bases and J by 2 bases, with 5 bases between the two germline ends.

This clonotype was seen only a few times. The chain combines TRBV7-8 with TRBJ2-3, with 7 bases fitting TRBD2. The CDR3 spans 15 residues. The germline gives CDR1 SGHVS, CDR2 FQNEAQ. J was trimmed by 2 bases and V by 4 bases; bases with no gene match: 6. The CDR3 loop is CASSSQLANTDTQYF. DNA for the CDR3: TGTGCCAGCAGCTCCCAACTAGCGAACACAGATACGCAGTATTTT.

The gene calls are TRBV6-5 and TRBJ1-1; the D gene is possibly TRBD1 (5 bases). V was shortened by 2 bases and J by 6 bases, with 13 bases between the two germline ends. Germline V lookup: CDR1 MNHEY, CDR2 SVGAGI. The CDR3 is made up of 14 amino acids. Here the CDR3 DNA reads TGTGCCAGCAGTTACGAGGGGATAAGGGCTGAAGCTTTCTTT. This codes for CASSYEGIRAEAFF.

V and J are TRBV12-3 or TRBV12-4 and TRBJ2-7, with D possibly being TRBD1 (6 bases). This CDR3 region has 20 residues. The ends were cut back, 6 bases at V and 2 bases at J, with 32 bases in the middle. CDR3 protein: CASSQSRRGVLLGDTYEQYF. CDR3 nucleotides: TGTGCCAGCAGCCAATCTCGGAGAGGGGTTCTGTTGGGGGACACCTACGAGCAGTACTTC.

Worth noting for this clonotype: The final CDR3 position lacks the conserved phenylalanine or tryptophan, pointing to a likely read error. V gene TRBV6-5 combines with J gene TRBJ2-3; unclear D gene. The V gene lost 0 bases and the J gene lost 1 base, with 5 bases spanning the gap. Germline CDR1 is MNHEY and CDR2 is SVGAGI. CDR3 size: 14 residues. The CDR3 here is CASSYSPRTDTQYL. DNA of the CDR3: TGTGCCAGCAGTTACTCCCCGCGCACAGATACGCAGTATCTT.

This clonotype turned up a few times. This sequence joins TRBV20-1 and TRBJ2-7; D ambiguous. V lost 0 bases, J lost 5 bases, and 11 bases lay in between. The germline V gene has CDR1 DFQATT and CDR2 SNEGSKA (reference sequence). The CDR3 is made up of 13 amino acids. The CDR3 nucleotides read TGCAGTGCTAGAGATGGGCTAGTCAACGAGCAGTACTTC. Its translation: CSARDGLVNEQYF.

This clonotype has only a few counts. The rearrangement links TRBV24-1 to TRBJ2-3, with D possibly matching TRBD2 (6 bases). Trimming took off 5 bases at V and 2 bases at J, with 13 bases between the two ends. CDR3 length: 15 residues. Germline CDR1 is KGHDR and CDR2 is SFDVKD. The chain's CDR3 is CATSASGLTTDTQYF. The CDR3, as DNA: TGTGCCACCAGTGCCTCGGGACTTACCACAGATACGCAGTATTTT.